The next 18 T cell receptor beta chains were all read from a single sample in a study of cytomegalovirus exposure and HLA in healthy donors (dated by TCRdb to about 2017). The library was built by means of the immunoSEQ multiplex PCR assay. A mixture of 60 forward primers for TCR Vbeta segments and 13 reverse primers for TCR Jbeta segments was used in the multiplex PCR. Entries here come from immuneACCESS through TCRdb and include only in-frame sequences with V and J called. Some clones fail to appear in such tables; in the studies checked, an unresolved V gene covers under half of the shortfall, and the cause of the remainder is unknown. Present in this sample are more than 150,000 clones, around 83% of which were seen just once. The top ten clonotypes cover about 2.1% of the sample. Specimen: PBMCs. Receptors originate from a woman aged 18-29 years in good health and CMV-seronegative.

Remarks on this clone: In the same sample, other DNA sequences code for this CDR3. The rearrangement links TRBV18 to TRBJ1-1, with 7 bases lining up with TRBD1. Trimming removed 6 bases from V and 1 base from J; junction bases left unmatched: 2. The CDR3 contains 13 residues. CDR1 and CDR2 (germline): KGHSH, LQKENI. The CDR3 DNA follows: TGTGCCAGCTCTGGACAGGCGAACACTGAAGCTTTCTTT. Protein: CASSGQANTEAFF. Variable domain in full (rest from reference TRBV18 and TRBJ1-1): NAGVMQNPRHLVRRRGQEARLRCSPMKGHSHVYWYRQLPEEGLKFMVYLQKENIIDESGMPKERFSAEFPKEGPSILRIQQVVRGDSAAYFCASSGQANTEAFFGQGTRLTVV.

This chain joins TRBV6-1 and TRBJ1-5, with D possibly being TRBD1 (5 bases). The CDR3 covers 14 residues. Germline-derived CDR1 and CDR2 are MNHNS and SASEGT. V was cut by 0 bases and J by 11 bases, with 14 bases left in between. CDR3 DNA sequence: TGTGCCAGCAGTGAAGCGCTTGTGGGGGGGGCCCAGCATTTT. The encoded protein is CASSEALVGGAQHF.

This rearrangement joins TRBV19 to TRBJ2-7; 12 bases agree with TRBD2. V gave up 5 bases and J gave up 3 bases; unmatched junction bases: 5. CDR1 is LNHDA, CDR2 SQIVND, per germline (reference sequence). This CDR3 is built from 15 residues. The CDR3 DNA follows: TGTGCCAGTAGTTCGACTAGCGGGGGATACTACGAGCAGTACTTC. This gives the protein CASSSTSGGYYEQYF.

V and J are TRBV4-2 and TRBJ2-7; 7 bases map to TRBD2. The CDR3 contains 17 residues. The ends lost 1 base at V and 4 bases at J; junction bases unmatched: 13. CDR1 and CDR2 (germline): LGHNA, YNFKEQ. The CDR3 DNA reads TGTGCCAGCAGCCAAGCGGGGGGAGCTAGCGGATCTTACGAGCAGTACTTC. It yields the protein CASSQAGGASGSYEQYF.

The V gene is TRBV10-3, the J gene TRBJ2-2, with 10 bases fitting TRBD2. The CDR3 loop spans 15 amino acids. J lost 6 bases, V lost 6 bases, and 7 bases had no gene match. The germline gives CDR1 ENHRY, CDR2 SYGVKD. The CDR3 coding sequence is TGTGCCATCAGGGCGGCTAGCGGGGGTTCCGGGGAGCTGTTTTTT. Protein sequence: CAIRAASGGSGELFF.

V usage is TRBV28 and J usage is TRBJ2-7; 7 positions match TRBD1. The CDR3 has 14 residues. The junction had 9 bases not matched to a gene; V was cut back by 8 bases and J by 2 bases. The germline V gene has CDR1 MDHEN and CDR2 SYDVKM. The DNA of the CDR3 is TGTGCCAGCCTCCCTGGGCAGGGGGCCTACGAGCAGTACTTC. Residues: CASLPGQGAYEQYF.

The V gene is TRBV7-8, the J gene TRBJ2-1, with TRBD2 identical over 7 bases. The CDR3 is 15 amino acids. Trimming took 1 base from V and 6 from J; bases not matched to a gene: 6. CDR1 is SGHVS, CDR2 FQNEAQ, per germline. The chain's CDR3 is CASSLVAGEANEQFF. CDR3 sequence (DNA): TGTGCCAGCAGCTTAGTGGCGGGAGAGGCCAATGAGCAGTTCTTC.

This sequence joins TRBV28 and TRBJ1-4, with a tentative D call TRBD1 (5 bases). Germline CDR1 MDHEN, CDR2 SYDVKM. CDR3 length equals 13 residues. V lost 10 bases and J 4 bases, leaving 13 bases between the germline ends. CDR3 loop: CATNRGGNEKLFF. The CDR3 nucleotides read TGTGCCACCAACCGCGGGGGTAATGAAAAACTGTTTTTT.

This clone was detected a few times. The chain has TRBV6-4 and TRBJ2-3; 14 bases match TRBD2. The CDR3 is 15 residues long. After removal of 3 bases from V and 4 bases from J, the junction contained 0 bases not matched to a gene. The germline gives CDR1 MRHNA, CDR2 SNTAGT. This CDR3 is CASSETSGGADTQYF. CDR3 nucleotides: TGTGCCAGCAGTGAGACTAGCGGGGGGGCAGATACGCAGTATTTT.

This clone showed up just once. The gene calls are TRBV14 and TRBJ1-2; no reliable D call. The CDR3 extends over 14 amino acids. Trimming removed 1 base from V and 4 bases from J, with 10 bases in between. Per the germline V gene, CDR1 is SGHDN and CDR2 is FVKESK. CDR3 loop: CASSQVVYGYGYTF. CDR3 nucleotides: TGTGCCAGCAGCCAAGTTGTATACGGCTATGGCTACACCTTC.

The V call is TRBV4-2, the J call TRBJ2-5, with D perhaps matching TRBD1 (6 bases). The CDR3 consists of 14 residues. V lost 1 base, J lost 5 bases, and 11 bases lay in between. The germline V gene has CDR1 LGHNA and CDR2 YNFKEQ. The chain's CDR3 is CASSQGAQGETQYF. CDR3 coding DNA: TGTGCCAGCAGCCAAGGAGCGCAGGGGGAGACCCAGTACTTC.

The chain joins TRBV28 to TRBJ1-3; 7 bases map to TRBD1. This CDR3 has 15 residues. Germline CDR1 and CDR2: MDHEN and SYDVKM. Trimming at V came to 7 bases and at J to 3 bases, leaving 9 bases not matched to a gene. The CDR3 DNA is TGTGCCAGCAAATCGGGACAGTTCCTTGGAAACACCATATATTTT. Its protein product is CASKSGQFLGNTIYF.

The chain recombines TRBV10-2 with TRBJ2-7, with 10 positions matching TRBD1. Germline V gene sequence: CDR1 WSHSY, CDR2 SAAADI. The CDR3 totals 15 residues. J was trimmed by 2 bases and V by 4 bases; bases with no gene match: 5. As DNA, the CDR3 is TGCGCCAGCAGTGGGGGACAGGGGCCCACCTACGAGCAGTACTTC. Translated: CASSGGQGPTYEQYF.

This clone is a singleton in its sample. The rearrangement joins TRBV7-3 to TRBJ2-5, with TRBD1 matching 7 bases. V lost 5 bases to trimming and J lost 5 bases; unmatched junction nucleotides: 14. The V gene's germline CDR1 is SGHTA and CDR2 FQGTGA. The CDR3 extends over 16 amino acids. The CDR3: CASSRGTDPLRETQYF. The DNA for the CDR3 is TGTGCCAGCAGCCGAGGGACAGACCCTTTGCGGGAGACCCAGTACTTC.

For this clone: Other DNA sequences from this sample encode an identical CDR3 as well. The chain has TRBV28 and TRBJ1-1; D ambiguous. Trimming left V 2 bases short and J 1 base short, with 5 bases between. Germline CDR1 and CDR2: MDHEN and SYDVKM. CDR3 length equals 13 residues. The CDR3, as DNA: TGTGCCAGCAGTTTACCAGGGAACACTGAAGCTTTCTTT. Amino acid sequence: CASSLPGNTEAFF.

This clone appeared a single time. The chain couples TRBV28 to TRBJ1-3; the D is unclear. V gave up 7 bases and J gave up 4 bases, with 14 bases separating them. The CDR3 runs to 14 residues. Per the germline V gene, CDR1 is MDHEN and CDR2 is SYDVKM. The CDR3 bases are TGTGCCAGCACCACGGGAACGGGCGGAAACACCATATATTTT. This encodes CASTTGTGGNTIYF. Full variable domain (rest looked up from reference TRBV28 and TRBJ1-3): DVKVTQSSRYLVKRTGEKVFLECVQDMDHENMFWYRQDPGLGLRLIYFSYDVKMKEKGDIPEGYSVSREKKERFSLILESASTNQTSMYLCASTTGTGGNTIYFGEGSWLTVV.

The CDR3 bases are TGTGCCAGTAGCACACCGGGACAGGGGCTGGAGACCCAGTACTTC. Amino acids: CASSTPGQGLETQYF. V and J are TRBV19 and TRBJ2-5, with 10 bases that match TRBD1. The CDR3 consists of 15 residues. J lost 5 bases, V lost 6 bases, and 9 bases had no gene match. From germline, CDR1 is LNHDA and CDR2 SQIVND (reference sequence).

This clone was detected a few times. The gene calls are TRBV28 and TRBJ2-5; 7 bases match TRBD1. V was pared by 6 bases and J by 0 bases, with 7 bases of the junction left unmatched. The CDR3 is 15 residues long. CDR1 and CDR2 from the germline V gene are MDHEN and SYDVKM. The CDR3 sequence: CASSPPTGNQETQYF. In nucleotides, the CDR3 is TGTGCCAGCAGCCCCCCGACAGGGAACCAAGAGACCCAGTACTTC.